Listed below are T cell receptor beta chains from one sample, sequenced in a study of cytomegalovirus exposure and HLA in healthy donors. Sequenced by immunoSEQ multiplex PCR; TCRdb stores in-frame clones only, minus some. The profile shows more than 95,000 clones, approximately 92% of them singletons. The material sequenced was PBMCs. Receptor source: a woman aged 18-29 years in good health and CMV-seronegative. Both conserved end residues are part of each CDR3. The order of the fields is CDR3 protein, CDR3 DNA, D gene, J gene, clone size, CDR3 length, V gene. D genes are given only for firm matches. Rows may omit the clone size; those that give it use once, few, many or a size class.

CDR3aa: CASMRSSNTGELFF
CDR3nt: TGTGCCAGCATGAGGAGCAGTAACACCGGGGAGCTGTTTTTT
d_gene: -
j_gene: TRBJ2-2
abundance: -
len: 14
v_gene: TRBV9

CDR3aa: CASSHVAGGGEQYF
CDR3nt: TGCGCCAGCAGCCATGTAGCGGGAGGTGGCGAGCAGTACTTC
d_gene: TRBD2
j_gene: TRBJ2-7
abundance: -
len: 14
v_gene: TRBV4-3

CDR3aa: CSVEGGKITGELFF
CDR3nt: TGCAGCGTTGAAGGAGGGAAAATCACCGGGGAGCTGTTTTTT
d_gene: -
j_gene: TRBJ2-2
abundance: -
len: 14
v_gene: TRBV29-1

CDR3aa: CASSQDQAGAVTDTQYF
CDR3nt: TGCGCCAGCAGCCAAGATCAAGCGGGAGCTGTAACAGATACGCAGTATTTT
d_gene: TRBD2
j_gene: TRBJ2-3
abundance: -
len: 17
v_gene: TRBV4-3

CDR3aa: CASSPQVPDTQYF
CDR3nt: TGTGCCAGCAGTCCCCAGGTTCCAGATACGCAGTATTTT
d_gene: -
j_gene: TRBJ2-3
abundance: -
len: 13
v_gene: TRBV27

CDR3aa: CASSPSRLSAPKNIQYF
CDR3nt: TGTGCCAGCAGTCCCTCTAGGCTTTCAGCCCCCAAAAACATTCAGTACTTC
d_gene: -
j_gene: TRBJ2-4
abundance: -
len: 17
v_gene: TRBV28

CDR3aa: CASSPQAGEVRHEQFF
CDR3nt: TGTGCCAGCTCACCTCAAGCGGGAGAGGTTAGGCATGAGCAGTTCTTC
d_gene: TRBD2
j_gene: TRBJ2-1
abundance: -
len: 16
v_gene: TRBV18

CDR3aa: CASSSPGAGGHDTGELFF
CDR3nt: TGTGCCAGCAGTTCCCCCGGGGCCGGGGGGCATGACACCGGGGAGCTGTTTTTT
d_gene: -
j_gene: TRBJ2-2
abundance: -
len: 18
v_gene: TRBV27

CDR3aa: CASSSPYVGGDTDTQYF
CDR3nt: TGTGCCAGCAGCTCGCCCTACGTTGGGGGGGACACAGATACGCAGTATTTT
d_gene: TRBD2
j_gene: TRBJ2-3
abundance: -
len: 17
v_gene: TRBV7-9

CDR3aa: CASSPTWGLNTEAFF
CDR3nt: TGTGCCAGCAGTCCTACCTGGGGGCTGAACACTGAAGCTTTCTTT
d_gene: -
j_gene: TRBJ1-1
abundance: -
len: 15
v_gene: TRBV27

CDR3aa: CASSTDRGAGELFF
CDR3nt: TGTGCCAGTAGTACAGACAGGGGGGCCGGGGAGCTGTTTTTT
d_gene: TRBD1
j_gene: TRBJ2-2
abundance: once
len: 14
v_gene: TRBV19

CDR3aa: CAWSIDRVGHGQPQHF
CDR3nt: TGTGCCTGGAGTATAGACAGGGTAGGGCATGGTCAGCCCCAGCATTTT
d_gene: TRBD1
j_gene: TRBJ1-5
abundance: -
len: 16
v_gene: TRBV30

CDR3aa: CASSLSGSTYEQYF
CDR3nt: TGTGCCAGCAGTTTAAGCGGATCTACCTACGAGCAGTACTTC
d_gene: -
j_gene: TRBJ2-7
abundance: once
len: 14
v_gene: TRBV27

CDR3aa: CASTRQGRAYNEQYF
CDR3nt: TGTGCCAGCACCCGACAAGGCAGGGCCTATAACGAGCAGTACTTC
d_gene: -
j_gene: TRBJ2-7
abundance: -
len: 15
v_gene: TRBV28

CDR3aa: CASSTRVANYGYTF
CDR3nt: TGTGCCAGCAGTACCCGGGTGGCTAACTATGGCTACACCTTC
d_gene: -
j_gene: TRBJ1-2
abundance: -
len: 14
v_gene: TRBV27